This TCR beta chain comes out of a study of blood T cell repertoires in COVID-19. TCRdb's copy holds only in-frame clones and misses some; the assay was immunoSEQ multiplex PCR. The repertoire holds around 110,000 clones, around nine tenths seen once, with 3.5% to 5.5% in the top ten. This clone has just one count. This CDR3 spans 15 amino acids. Trimming removed 3 bases from V and 1 base from J; junction bases left unmatched: 4. CDR1 and CDR2 from the germline V gene are KGHDR and SFDVKD. The clonotype comes from a man aged 40-50 years with acute or convalescent COVID-19. V usage is TRBV24-1 and J usage is TRBJ2-5; 7 bases are shared with TRBD1. The sequencing input was peripheral blood. The CDR3 region has the DNA TGTGCCACCAGTGATGCCGGGACAGTCCAAGAGACCCAGTACTTC. Translation gives CATSDAGTVQETQYF.